This T cell receptor beta chain was documented in a study of tumor-infiltrating lymphocytes in primary liver carcinoma. Study findings and constraints: Blood's top-250-clone fraction was significantly lower than that of tumors (p = 0.039).

With a constant-region primer, TCR beta cDNA was made from approximately 450 ng of total RNA. Libraries for TCR beta were built through three nested multiplex PCR rounds, which together made up a slightly modified ARM-PCR procedure. Two initial PCR rounds of around 10 cycles each paired TRBV1-TRBV30 forward primers with a C-beta reverse primer. TCRdb itself ran the multiplex PCR reads through MiXCR, one entry per CDR3 protein. The sample holds around 330,000 distinct CDR3 sequences; about 60% are singletons and the top ten take roughly 9%. Blood RNA was derived from unsorted whole blood, and germline DNA was extracted too. The patients, who had chronic HBV infection, were treatment-naive (untreated). This clonotype was found many times. The antigen remains unidentified. Losses at the gene ends were 0 bases for V and 2 bases for J; bases not matched to a gene: 8. The CDR3 sequence is 17 residues long. Looked up from germline, CDR1 is LGHNA and CDR2 is YSLEER.

The sequenced sample consisted of peripheral blood. The receptor's source is a man aged 35 to 55 with primary liver carcinoma and hepatitis B virus infection. This chain links TRBV4-3 with TRBJ2-7; the match to TRBD1 covers 9 bases. The CDR3 DNA reads TGCGCCAGCAGCCAAGATCACAGGGGGCGATCACCCTACGAGCAGTACTTC. Amino acids: CASSQDHRGRSPYEQYF.